Sequencing of this TCR beta chain was carried out in a study of cytomegalovirus exposure and HLA in healthy donors. The PCR ran on 60 Vbeta and 13 Jbeta primers. Profiling relied on immunoSEQ multiplex PCR, and the TCRdb table lists in-frame clones only, not all of them. The sample shows 110,000 to 150,000 clones, and around 2.4% sits with its ten largest clones. About this clone itself: Its target is not known.

The germline V gene encodes CDR1 LGHNA and CDR2 YNFKEQ. Trimming cost V 4 bases and J 1 base; bases outside gene matches: 11. The CDR3 spans 17 residues. Study outcomes and limitations: A previous analysis found most TCR beta V segments productive roughly 87% or roughly 30% of the time. In a later analysis, most CMV-associated TCR beta chains appeared HLA-restricted. A later analysis revealed that TCR association rates differed between HLA loci, peaking at DRB1 and bottoming out at HLA-C.

This chain links TRBV4-2 with TRBJ2-5; 8 bases are shared with TRBD2. The sequencing input was PBMCs. This TCR was recovered from a woman aged 18-30 years in good health and CMV-seronegative. The CDR3 region is CASSLPPGREVQETQYF. CDR3 coding DNA: TGTGCCAGCAGCCTCCCCCCCGGGCGGGAGGTCCAAGAGACCCAGTACTTC.